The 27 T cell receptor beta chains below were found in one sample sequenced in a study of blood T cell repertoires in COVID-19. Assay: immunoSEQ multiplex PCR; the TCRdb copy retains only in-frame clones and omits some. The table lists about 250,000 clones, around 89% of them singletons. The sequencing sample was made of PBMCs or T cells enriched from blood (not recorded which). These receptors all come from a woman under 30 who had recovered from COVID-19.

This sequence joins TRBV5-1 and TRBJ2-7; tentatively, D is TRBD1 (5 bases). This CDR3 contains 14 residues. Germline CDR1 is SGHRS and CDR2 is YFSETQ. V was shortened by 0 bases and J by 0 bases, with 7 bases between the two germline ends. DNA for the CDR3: TGCGCCAGCAGCTTGGGGGGCAGCTCCTACGAGCAGTACTTC. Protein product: CASSLGGSSYEQYF.

The DNA for the CDR3 is TGTGCCATCCGGGACAGAGCCTACGAGCAGTACTTC. It codes for CAIRDRAYEQYF. V is TRBV28 and J is TRBJ2-7, with 7 bases matching TRBD1. This CDR3 is built from 12 residues. Looked up from germline, CDR1 is MDHEN and CDR2 is SYDVKM. V trimming: 10 bases; J trimming: 2 bases; junction bases outside the gene matches: 5.

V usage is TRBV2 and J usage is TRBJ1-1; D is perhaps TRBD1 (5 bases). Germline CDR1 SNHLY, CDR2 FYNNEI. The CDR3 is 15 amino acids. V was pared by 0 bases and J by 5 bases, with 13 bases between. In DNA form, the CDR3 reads TGTGCCAGCAGTGAAGCGGGACGGGGGGAGACTGAAGCTTTCTTT. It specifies CASSEAGRGETEAFF.

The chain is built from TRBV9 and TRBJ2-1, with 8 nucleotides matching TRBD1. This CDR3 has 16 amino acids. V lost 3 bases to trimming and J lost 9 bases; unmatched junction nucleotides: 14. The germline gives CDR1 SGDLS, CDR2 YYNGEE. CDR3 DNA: TGTGCCAGCAGCGCCGGTCTCTCGGACAGGGACCTTGAGCAGTTCTTC. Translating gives CASSAGLSDRDLEQFF.

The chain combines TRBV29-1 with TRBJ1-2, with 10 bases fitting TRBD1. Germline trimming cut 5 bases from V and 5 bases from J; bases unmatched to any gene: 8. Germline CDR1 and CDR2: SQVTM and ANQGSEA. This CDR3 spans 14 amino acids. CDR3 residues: CSVPDRGLKYGYTF. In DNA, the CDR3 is TGCAGCGTTCCCGACAGGGGGCTTAAATATGGCTACACCTTC. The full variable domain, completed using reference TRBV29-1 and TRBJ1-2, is SAVISQKPSRDICQRGTSLTIQCQVDSQVTMMFWYRQQPGQSLTLIATANQGSEATYESGFVIDKFPISRPNLTFSTLTVSNMSPEDSSIYLCSVPDRGLKYGYTFGSGTRLTVV.

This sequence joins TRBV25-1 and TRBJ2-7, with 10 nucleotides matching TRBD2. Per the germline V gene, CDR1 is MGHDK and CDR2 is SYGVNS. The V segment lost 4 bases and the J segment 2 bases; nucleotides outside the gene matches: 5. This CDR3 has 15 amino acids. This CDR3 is CASSALAGVTYEQYF. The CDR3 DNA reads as TGTGCCAGCAGTGCCCTAGCGGGGGTCACCTACGAGCAGTACTTC.

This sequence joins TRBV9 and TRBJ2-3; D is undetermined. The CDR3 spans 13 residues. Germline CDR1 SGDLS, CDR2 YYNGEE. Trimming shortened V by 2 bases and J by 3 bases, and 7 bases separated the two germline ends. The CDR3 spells CASSVSATDTQYF. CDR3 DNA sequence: TGTGCCAGCAGCGTCAGTGCTACAGATACGCAGTATTTT.

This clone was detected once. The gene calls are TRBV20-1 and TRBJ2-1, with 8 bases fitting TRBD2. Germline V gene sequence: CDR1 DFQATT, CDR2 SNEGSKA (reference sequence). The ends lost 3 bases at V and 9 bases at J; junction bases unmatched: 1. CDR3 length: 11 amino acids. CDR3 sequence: CSASRGGEQFF. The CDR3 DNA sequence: TGCAGTGCTAGTCGGGGGGGTGAGCAGTTCTTC.

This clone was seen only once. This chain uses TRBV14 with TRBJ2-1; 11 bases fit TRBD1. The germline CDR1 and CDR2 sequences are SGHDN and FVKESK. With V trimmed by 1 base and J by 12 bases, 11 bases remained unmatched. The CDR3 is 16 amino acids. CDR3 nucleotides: TGTGCCAGCAGCCAAGTCCGGGACAGGGGGTCCATTGGGCAGTTCTTC. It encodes CASSQVRDRGSIGQFF.

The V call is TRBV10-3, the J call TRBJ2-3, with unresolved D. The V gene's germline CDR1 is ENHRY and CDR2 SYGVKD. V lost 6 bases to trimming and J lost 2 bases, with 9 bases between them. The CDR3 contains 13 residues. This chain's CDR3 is CAISRSPTDTQYF. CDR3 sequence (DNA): TGTGCCATCAGCAGGTCCCCCACAGATACGCAGTATTTT.

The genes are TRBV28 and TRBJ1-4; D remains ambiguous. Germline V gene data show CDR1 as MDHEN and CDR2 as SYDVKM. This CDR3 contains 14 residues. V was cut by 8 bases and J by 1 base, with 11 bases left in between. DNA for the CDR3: TGTGCCAGCCCCTGTGCGGTAACTAATGAAAAACTGTTTTTT. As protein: CASPCAVTNEKLFF.

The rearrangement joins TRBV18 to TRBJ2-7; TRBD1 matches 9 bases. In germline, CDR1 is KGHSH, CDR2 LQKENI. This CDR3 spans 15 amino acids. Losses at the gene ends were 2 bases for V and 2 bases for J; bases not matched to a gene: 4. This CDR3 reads CASSPRDRAAYEQYF. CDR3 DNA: TGTGCCAGCTCACCAAGGGACAGGGCAGCCTACGAGCAGTACTTC.

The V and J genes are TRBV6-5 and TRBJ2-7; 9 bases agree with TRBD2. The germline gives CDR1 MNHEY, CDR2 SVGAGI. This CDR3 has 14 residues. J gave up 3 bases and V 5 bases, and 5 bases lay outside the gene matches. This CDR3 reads CASSRGTSLYEQYF. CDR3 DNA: TGTGCCAGCAGTCGAGGGACTAGCCTCTACGAGCAGTACTTC.

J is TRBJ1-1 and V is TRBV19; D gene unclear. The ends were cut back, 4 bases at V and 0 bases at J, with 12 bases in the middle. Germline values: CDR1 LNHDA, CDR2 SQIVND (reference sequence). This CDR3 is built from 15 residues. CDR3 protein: CASSRSAGMNTEAFF. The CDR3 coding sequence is TGTGCCAGTAGTAGATCTGCGGGGATGAACACTGAAGCTTTCTTT.

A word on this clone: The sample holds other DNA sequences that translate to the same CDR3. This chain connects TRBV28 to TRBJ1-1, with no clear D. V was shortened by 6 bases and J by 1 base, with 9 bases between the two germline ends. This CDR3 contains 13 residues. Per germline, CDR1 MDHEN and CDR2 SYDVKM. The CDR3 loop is CASSSPENTEAFF. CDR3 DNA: TGTGCCAGCAGCTCCCCAGAGAACACTGAAGCTTTCTTT.

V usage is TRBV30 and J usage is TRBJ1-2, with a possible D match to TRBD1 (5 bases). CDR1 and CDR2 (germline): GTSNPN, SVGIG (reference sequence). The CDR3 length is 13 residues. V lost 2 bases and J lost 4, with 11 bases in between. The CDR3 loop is CAWSSGRVYGYTF. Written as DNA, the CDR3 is TGTGCCTGGAGTTCAGGCAGGGTCTATGGCTACACCTTC. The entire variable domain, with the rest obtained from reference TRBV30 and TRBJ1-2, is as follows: SQTIHQWPATLVQPVGSPLSLECTVEGTSNPNLYWYRQAAGRGLQLLFYSVGIGQISSEVPQNLSASRPQDRQFILSSKKLLLSDSGFYLCAWSSGRVYGYTFGSGTRLTVV.

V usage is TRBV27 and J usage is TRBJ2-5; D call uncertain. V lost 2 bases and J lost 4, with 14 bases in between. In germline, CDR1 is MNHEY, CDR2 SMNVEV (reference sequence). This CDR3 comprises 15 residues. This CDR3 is CASSLSQTGGETQYF. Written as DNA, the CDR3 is TGTGCCAGCAGTTTAAGTCAGACTGGTGGAGAGACCCAGTACTTC.

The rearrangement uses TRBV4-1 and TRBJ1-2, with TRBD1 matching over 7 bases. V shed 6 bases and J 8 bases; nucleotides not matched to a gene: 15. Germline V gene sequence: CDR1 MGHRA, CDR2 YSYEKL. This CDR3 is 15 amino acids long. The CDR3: CASSPTGQAGRGYTF. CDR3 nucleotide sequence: TGCGCCAGCAGTCCGACTGGACAGGCCGGTCGAGGCTACACCTTC.

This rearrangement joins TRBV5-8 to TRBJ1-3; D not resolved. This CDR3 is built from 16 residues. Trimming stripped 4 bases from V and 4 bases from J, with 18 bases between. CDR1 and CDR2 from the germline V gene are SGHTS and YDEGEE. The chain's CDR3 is CASSRVVPTPGNTIYF. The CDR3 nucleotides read TGTGCCAGCAGCCGGGTTGTCCCGACCCCCGGAAACACCATATATTTT.

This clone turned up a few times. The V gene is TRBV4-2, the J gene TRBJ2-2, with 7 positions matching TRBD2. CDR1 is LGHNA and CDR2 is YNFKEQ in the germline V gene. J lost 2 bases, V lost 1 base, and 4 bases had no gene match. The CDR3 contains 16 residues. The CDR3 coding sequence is TGTGCCAGCAGCCAAGGCGGCGGGGGAAACACCGGGGAGCTGTTTTTT. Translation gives CASSQGGGGNTGELFF.

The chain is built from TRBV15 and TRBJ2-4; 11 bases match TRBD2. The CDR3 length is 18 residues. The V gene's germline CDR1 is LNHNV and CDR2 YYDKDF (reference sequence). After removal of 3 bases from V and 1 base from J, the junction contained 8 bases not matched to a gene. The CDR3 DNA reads TGTGCCACCAGCAGGCTAGCGGGGGGAACGGGGGCCAAAAACATTCAGTACTTC. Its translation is CATSRLAGGTGAKNIQYF.

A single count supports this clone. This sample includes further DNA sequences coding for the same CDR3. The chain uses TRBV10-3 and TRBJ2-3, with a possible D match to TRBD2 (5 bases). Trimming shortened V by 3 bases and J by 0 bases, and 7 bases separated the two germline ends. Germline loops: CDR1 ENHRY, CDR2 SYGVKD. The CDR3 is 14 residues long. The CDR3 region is CAISDPGSTDTQYF. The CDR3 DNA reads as TGTGCCATCAGTGATCCGGGGAGCACAGATACGCAGTATTTT.

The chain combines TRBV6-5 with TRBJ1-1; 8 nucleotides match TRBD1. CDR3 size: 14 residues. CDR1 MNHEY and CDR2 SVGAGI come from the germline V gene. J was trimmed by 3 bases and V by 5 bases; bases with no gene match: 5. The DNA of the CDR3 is TGTGCCAGCAGTCGTGACAGGGGATACACTGAAGCTTTCTTT. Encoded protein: CASSRDRGYTEAFF.

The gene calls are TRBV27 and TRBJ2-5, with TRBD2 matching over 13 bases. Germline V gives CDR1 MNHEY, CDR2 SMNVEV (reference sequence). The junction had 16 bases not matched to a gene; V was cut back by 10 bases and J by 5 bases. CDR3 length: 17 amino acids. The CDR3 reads CATRGVQTSGGLETQYF. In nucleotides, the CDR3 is TGTGCCACCAGAGGGGTTCAGACTAGCGGGGGGCTCGAGACCCAGTACTTC.

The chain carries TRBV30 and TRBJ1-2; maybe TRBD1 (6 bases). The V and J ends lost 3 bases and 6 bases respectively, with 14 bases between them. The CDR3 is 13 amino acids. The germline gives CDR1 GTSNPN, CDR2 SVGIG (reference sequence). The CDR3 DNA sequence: TGTGCCTGGAGCAGGGGAGGGGCAGATGGCTACACCTTC. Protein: CAWSRGGADGYTF.

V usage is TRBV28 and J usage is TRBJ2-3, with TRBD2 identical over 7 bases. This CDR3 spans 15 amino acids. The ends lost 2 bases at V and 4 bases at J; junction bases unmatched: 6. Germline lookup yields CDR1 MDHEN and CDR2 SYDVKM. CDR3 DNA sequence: TGTGCCAGCAGTTTAGGCGGGGAGGGGTCAGATACGCAGTATTTT. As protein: CASSLGGEGSDTQYF.

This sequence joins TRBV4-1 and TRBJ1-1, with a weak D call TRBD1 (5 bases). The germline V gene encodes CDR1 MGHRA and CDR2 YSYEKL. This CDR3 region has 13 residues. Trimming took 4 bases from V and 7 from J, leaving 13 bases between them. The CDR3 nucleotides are TGCGCCAGCAGCCCGCAGGGTCGGCATGAAGCTTTCTTT. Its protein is CASSPQGRHEAFF.